Sequencing of this T cell receptor (beta chain) was carried out in a study of control samples from healthy donors and cancer patients. Trimming left V 3 bases short and J 0 bases short, with 14 bases between. CDR3 length equals 17 residues. Germline CDR1 MGHDK, CDR2 SYGVNS. With respect to this clone: Other nucleotide sequences from this sample produce the same CDR3.

Using immunoSEQ multiplex PCR, the repertoire was profiled, and TCRdb retains in-frame clones only, with some absent. The sample includes some 170,000 clones, roughly 94% seen only once; the top ten take 12% to 15%. This sequence joins TRBV25-1 and TRBJ1-4, with D maybe TRBD1 (5 bases). The sequence came from a man aged 55 to 70 with colorectal cancer. The material sequenced was PBMCs. The CDR3 protein is CASSEGQGGTTNEKLFF. The CDR3 nucleotides read TGTGCCAGCAGTGAGGGGCAGGGAGGGACAACTAATGAAAAACTGTTTTTT. Together with reference TRBV25-1 and TRBJ1-4, the CDR3 gives the full variable domain: EADIYQTPRYLVIGTGKKITLECSQTMGHDKMYWYQQDPGMELHLIHYSYGVNSTEKGDLSSESTVSRIRTEHFPLTLESARPSHTSQYLCASSEGQGGTTNEKLFFGSGTQLSVL.